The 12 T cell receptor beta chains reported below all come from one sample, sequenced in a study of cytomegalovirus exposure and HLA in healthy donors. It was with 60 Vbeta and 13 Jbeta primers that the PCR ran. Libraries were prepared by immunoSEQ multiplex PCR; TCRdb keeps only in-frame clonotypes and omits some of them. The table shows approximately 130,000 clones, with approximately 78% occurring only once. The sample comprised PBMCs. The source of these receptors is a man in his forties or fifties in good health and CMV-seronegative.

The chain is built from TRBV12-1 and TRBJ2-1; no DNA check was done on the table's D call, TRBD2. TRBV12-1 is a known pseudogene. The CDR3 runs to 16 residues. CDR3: CASSFGGGLPYNEQFF. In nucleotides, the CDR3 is TGTGCCAGCAGCTTTGGGGGGGGACTCCCGTACAATGAGCAGTTCTTC.

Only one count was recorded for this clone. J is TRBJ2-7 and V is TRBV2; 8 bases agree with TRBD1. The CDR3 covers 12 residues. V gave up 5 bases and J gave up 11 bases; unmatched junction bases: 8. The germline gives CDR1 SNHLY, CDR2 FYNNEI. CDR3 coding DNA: TGTGCCAGCAGTTACCCCGGGACAGGAGAGTACTTC. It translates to CASSYPGTGEYF.

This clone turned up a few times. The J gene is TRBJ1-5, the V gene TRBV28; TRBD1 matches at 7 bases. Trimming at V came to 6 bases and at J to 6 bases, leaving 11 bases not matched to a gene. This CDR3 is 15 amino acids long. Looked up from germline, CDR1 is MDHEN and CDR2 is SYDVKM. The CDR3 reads CASRPDRAYGQPQHF. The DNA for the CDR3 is TGTGCCAGCAGACCCGACAGGGCGTACGGTCAGCCCCAGCATTTT.

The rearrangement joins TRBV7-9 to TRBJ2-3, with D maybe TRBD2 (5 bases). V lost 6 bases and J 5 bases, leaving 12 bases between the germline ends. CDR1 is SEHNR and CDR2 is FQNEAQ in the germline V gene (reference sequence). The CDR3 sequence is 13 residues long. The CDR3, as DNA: TGTGCCAGCAGACCCAGAGAGGGAGATACGCAGTATTTT. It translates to CASRPREGDTQYF.

CDR3 residues: CASSVSGVQNTEAFF. The CDR3 DNA is TGCGCCAGCAGCGTAAGCGGGGTCCAGAACACTGAAGCTTTCTTT. The rearrangement joins TRBV5-1 to TRBJ1-1; no clear D. Looked up from germline, CDR1 is SGHRS and CDR2 is YFSETQ. V was trimmed by 4 bases and J by 1 base, leaving 14 bases between them. The CDR3 contains 15 residues.

The CDR3 spells CASSTGTGRETLTDTQYF. CDR3 coding DNA: TGTGCCAGTAGTACTGGGACAGGGAGGGAGACTCTCACAGATACGCAGTATTTT. The chain links TRBV19 to TRBJ2-3; 9 positions agree with TRBD1. CDR1 is LNHDA, CDR2 SQIVND, per germline (reference sequence). J was trimmed by 2 bases and V by 4 bases; bases with no gene match: 13. This CDR3 spans 18 amino acids.

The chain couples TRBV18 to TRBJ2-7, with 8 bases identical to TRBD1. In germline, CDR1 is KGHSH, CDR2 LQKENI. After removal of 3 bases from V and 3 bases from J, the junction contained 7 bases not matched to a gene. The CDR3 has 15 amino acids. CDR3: CASSPNQDRGYEQYF. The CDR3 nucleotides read TGTGCCAGCTCACCCAACCAAGACAGGGGCTACGAGCAGTACTTC.

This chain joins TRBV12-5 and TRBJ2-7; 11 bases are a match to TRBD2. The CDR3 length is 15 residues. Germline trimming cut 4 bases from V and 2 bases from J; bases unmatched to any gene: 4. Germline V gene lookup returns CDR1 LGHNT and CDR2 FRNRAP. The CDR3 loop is CASGWGLAATYEQYF. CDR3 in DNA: TGTGCTAGTGGTTGGGGACTAGCGGCCACCTACGAGCAGTACTTC.

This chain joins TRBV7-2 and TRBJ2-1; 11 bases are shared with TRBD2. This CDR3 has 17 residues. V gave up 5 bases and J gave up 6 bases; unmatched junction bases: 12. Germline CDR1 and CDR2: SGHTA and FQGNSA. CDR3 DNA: TGTGCCAGCAGCCGACCGCTTGGGACTAGCGGTTTCAATGAGCAGTTCTTC. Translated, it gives CASSRPLGTSGFNEQFF.

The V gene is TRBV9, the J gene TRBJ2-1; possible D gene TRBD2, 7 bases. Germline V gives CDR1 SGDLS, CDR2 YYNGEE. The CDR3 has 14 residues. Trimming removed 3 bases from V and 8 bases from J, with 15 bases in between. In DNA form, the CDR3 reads TGTGCCAGCAGCGCCCGGGGGGCGCGCGATGAGCAGTTCTTC. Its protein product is CASSARGARDEQFF.

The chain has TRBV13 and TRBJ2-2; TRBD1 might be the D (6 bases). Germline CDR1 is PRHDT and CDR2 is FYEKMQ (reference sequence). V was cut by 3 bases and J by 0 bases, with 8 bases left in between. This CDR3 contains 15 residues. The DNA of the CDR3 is TGTGCCAGCAGCTTGCAGGGGTCGAACACCGGGGAGCTGTTTTTT. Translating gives CASSLQGSNTGELFF. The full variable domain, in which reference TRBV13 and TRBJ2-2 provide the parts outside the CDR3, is AAGVIQSPRHLIKEKRETATLKCYPIPRHDTVYWYQQGPGQDPQFLISFYEKMQSDKGSIPDRFSAQQFSDYHSELNMSSLELGDSALYFCASSLQGSNTGELFFGEGSRLTVL.

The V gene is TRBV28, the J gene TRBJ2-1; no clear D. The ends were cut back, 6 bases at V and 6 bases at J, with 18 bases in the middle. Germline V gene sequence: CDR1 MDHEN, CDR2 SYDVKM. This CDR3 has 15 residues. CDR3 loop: CASSAHRPNFNEQFF. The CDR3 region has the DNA TGTGCCAGCAGCGCCCACAGACCTAACTTCAATGAGCAGTTCTTC.